Presented here are 24 T cell receptor beta chains from one specimen sequenced in a study of cytomegalovirus exposure and HLA in healthy donors. PCR employed 60 Vbeta and 13 Jbeta primers. TCRdb's copy holds only in-frame clones and misses some; the assay was immunoSEQ multiplex PCR. The sample records 95,000 to 150,000 clones, around 76% being singletons. Material for sequencing was PBMCs. The receptors here all came from a man aged 55 to 70 in good health and CMV-seropositive.

The chain combines TRBV6-5 with TRBJ1-1; D not certain. CDR1 and CDR2 (germline): MNHEY, SVGAGI. CDR3 size: 13 residues. V lost 7 bases and J lost 0, with 9 bases in between. The CDR3 nucleotides read TGTGCCAGCATGCTTCTAGTGAACACTGAAGCTTTCTTT. As protein: CASMLLVNTEAFF.

This chain joins TRBV18 and TRBJ2-3; tentatively, D is TRBD2 (7 bases). This CDR3 is built from 16 residues. CDR1 is KGHSH, CDR2 LQKENI, per germline. V dropped 1 base and J dropped 3 bases, with 14 bases sitting between them. CDR3 nucleotides: TGTGCCAGCTCACCACAGTCGGGGGGCGCGACAGATACGCAGTATTTT. This gives the protein CASSPQSGGATDTQYF.

The CDR3 loop is CASSQVSSGPTDTQYF. CDR3 coding DNA: TGTGCCAGCAGCCAAGTATCTAGCGGGCCCACAGATACGCAGTATTTT. The rearrangement links TRBV4-2 to TRBJ2-3; TRBD2 agrees at 8 bases. Per germline, CDR1 LGHNA and CDR2 YNFKEQ. V shed 1 base and J 2 bases; nucleotides not matched to a gene: 5. CDR3 length equals 16 residues.

The chain couples TRBV28 to TRBJ1-1; TRBD1 is a possible D gene (5 bases). Germline values: CDR1 MDHEN, CDR2 SYDVKM. V dropped 2 bases and J dropped 6 bases, with 16 bases sitting between them. The CDR3 spans 15 residues. This CDR3 is CASSLNFLGVSEAFF. DNA of the CDR3: TGTGCCAGCAGTTTAAATTTCCTAGGGGTCTCTGAAGCTTTCTTT.

This clone was observed a few times. J is TRBJ1-2 and V is TRBV28, with 11 bases that match TRBD1. After removal of 5 bases from V and 5 bases from J, the junction contained 10 bases not matched to a gene. CDR3 length: 16 amino acids. Germline assignment: CDR1 MDHEN and CDR2 SYDVKM. Here the CDR3 reads CASSPLRTGGVYGYTF. The CDR3 nucleotides read TGTGCCAGCAGTCCCCTTCGGACAGGGGGCGTTTATGGCTACACCTTC.

This clone appeared a single time. The chain joins TRBV2 to TRBJ1-5; perhaps TRBD1 as D (5 bases). Germline CDR1 is SNHLY and CDR2 is FYNNEI. V was cut by 3 bases and J by 1 base, with 7 bases left in between. CDR3 length equals 14 residues. CDR3 nucleotides: TGTGCCAGCAGTGAGGGGCTGAGCAATCAGCCCCAGCATTTT. This codes for CASSEGLSNQPQHF.

V is TRBV10-3 and J is TRBJ2-3; tentatively, D is TRBD2 (6 bases). Germline V lookup: CDR1 ENHRY, CDR2 SYGVKD. This CDR3 has 12 residues. The V end was cut by 2 bases, the J end by 9 bases, with 9 bases between. The CDR3 DNA is TGTGCCATCAGTGAGGCGGGGCGGACGCAGTATTTT. It translates to CAISEAGRTQYF.

This clone occurred a few times. The gene calls are TRBV19 and TRBJ1-2; TRBD1 agrees at 8 bases. CDR3 size: 15 residues. In germline, CDR1 is LNHDA, CDR2 SQIVND (reference sequence). After removal of 4 bases from V and 2 bases from J, the junction contained 6 bases not matched to a gene. This chain's CDR3 is CASSRGQALNYGYTF. Written as DNA, the CDR3 is TGTGCCAGTAGTAGGGGACAGGCCCTAAACTATGGCTACACCTTC.

The chain links TRBV28 to TRBJ1-1; D is unresolved. Trimming cost V 1 base and J 0 bases, with 6 bases left between them. Germline CDR1 MDHEN, CDR2 SYDVKM. This CDR3 spans 14 amino acids. In DNA form, the CDR3 reads TGTGCCAGCAGTTTATCCGGGGTGAACACTGAAGCTTTCTTT. Translating it yields CASSLSGVNTEAFF.

The chain employs TRBV10-3 and TRBJ2-2, with 7 nucleotides matching TRBD2. CDR3 size: 16 residues. In germline, CDR1 is ENHRY, CDR2 SYGVKD. Trimming cost V 2 bases and J 7 bases; bases outside gene matches: 10. Here the CDR3 DNA reads TGTGCCATCAGTGAGCTGACGGGACTATCCAACGGGGAGCTGTTTTTT. The encoded protein is CAISELTGLSNGELFF.

This chain joins TRBV30 and TRBJ1-6; D might be TRBD1 (5 bases). The CDR3 extends over 13 amino acids. V lost 0 bases to trimming and J lost 6 bases, with 6 bases between them. Germline CDR1 GTSNPN, CDR2 SVGIG (reference sequence). The chain's CDR3 is CAWSVRGNSPLHF. CDR3 nucleotides: TGTGCCTGGAGTGTTAGGGGTAATTCACCCCTCCACTTT.

The V gene is TRBV5-1, the J gene TRBJ2-7; 9 bases agree with TRBD2. This CDR3 has 17 residues. The germline gives CDR1 SGHRS, CDR2 YFSETQ. V lost 0 bases and J lost 7; bases outside the gene matches: 14. CDR3 in amino acids: CASSLVAGALAFSEQYF. The CDR3 bases are TGCGCCAGCAGCTTGGTAGCGGGGGCCCTTGCTTTTTCGGAGCAGTACTTC.

Only a few counts were recorded for this clone. The V and J genes are TRBV27 and TRBJ2-3; 9 nucleotides align to TRBD2. V dropped 7 bases and J dropped 5; count of bases not matched to a gene: 13. CDR1 MNHEY and CDR2 SMNVEV come from the germline V gene (reference sequence). This CDR3 comprises 16 residues. The CDR3 bases are TGTGCCAGCACTCCCTTGCCGAGCGGGGGGCGAGATACGCAGTATTTT. Translating gives CASTPLPSGGRDTQYF.

The V and J genes are TRBV30 and TRBJ2-1, with TRBD1 matching 7 bases. The CDR3 has 17 amino acids. V dropped 3 bases and J dropped 0; count of bases not matched to a gene: 11. CDR1 is GTSNPN and CDR2 is SVGIG in the germline V gene (reference sequence). The CDR3 DNA reads TGTGCCTGGAGCGCCGACAGGGTAAGCCTCTCCTACAATGAGCAGTTCTTC. Translated: CAWSADRVSLSYNEQFF.

The chain employs TRBV7-2 and TRBJ1-1; 8 positions match TRBD1. The CDR3 is made up of 13 amino acids. The germline gives CDR1 SGHTA, CDR2 FQGNSA. V was pared by 3 bases and J by 9 bases, with 6 bases of the junction left unmatched. DNA for the CDR3: TGTGCCAGCAGCTTCGGGCGACAGGGGCAAGCTTTCTTT. Protein sequence: CASSFGRQGQAFF.

The rearrangement joins TRBV7-2 to TRBJ2-1, with TRBD1 identical over 7 bases. The CDR3 has 19 amino acids. The germline gives CDR1 SGHTA, CDR2 FQGNSA. J lost 5 bases, V lost 5 bases, and 21 bases had no gene match. The CDR3 protein is CASSNRQGPKTTGNNEQFF. As DNA, the CDR3 is TGTGCCAGCAGCAACAGACAGGGCCCGAAGACGACCGGTAACAATGAGCAGTTCTTC.

The DNA of the CDR3 is TGTGCCAGCACACAACAGGGATACGAGCAGTACTTC. Its protein is CASTQQGYEQYF. The chain carries TRBV6-6 and TRBJ2-7, with D perhaps TRBD1 (6 bases). The CDR3 consists of 12 residues. Germline loops: CDR1 MNHNY, CDR2 SVGAGI (reference sequence). Trimming cost V 7 bases and J 4 bases, with 11 bases left between them.

Here the CDR3 DNA reads TGTGCCAGTACCCGAGGACAGGGGAGGACAGATACGCAGTATTTT. Translating it yields CASTRGQGRTDTQYF. V gene TRBV19 combines with J gene TRBJ2-3; TRBD1 aligns across 9 bases. The trim removed 7 bases at V and 3 bases at J, leaving 8 bases unmatched. This CDR3 is 15 amino acids long. Germline-derived CDR1 and CDR2 are LNHDA and SQIVND (reference sequence).

J is TRBJ2-7 and V is TRBV5-6, with a weak D call TRBD2 (6 bases). The CDR3 consists of 15 residues. CDR1 SGHDT and CDR2 YYEEEE come from the germline V gene. V was clipped by 0 bases and J by 3 bases, with 13 bases between them. Here the CDR3 DNA reads TGTGCCAGCAGCTTGGCCGCAAGCGGGCGCTACGAGCAGTACTTC. This sequence encodes CASSLAASGRYEQYF.

The CDR3 sequence is CASSLTPGDGANVLTF. The CDR3 DNA is TGTGCCAGCAGTTTAACCCCCGGGGATGGGGCCAACGTCCTGACTTTC. The chain joins TRBV28 to TRBJ2-6, with a tentative D call TRBD2 (5 bases). The CDR3 runs to 16 residues. Deletions cut 2 bases from V and 3 bases from J, with 11 bases between. CDR1 is MDHEN, CDR2 SYDVKM, per germline. Full variable domain (outside the CDR3, taken from reference TRBV28 and TRBJ2-6): DVKVTQSSRYLVKRTGEKVFLECVQDMDHENMFWYRQDPGLGLRLIYFSYDVKMKEKGDIPEGYSVSREKKERFSLILESASTNQTSMYLCASSLTPGDGANVLTFGAGSRLTVL.

This clone appeared once. The rearrangement uses TRBV10-3 and TRBJ2-7, with a tentative D call TRBD1 (5 bases). Per the germline V gene, CDR1 is ENHRY and CDR2 is SYGVKD. V lost 0 bases to trimming and J lost 2 bases, with 11 bases between them. This CDR3 spans 15 amino acids. For the CDR3, the DNA is TGTGCCATCAGTGAGTCTGCAGGGCAAGCCTACGAGCAGTACTTC. It codes for CAISESAGQAYEQYF.

The table lists this clone with a count of one. The chain uses TRBV6-5 and TRBJ2-7; D remains ambiguous. Trimming took 5 bases from V and 2 from J, leaving 10 bases between them. In germline, CDR1 is MNHEY, CDR2 SVGAGI. This CDR3 contains 13 residues. CDR3 residues: CASSMGLTYEQYF. CDR3 nucleotides: TGTGCCAGCAGTATGGGCTTGACCTACGAGCAGTACTTC.

This chain connects TRBV4-1 to TRBJ2-6; a possible D gene is TRBD2 (5 bases). This CDR3 is built from 20 residues. V lost 0 bases and J lost 2, with 20 bases in between. CDR1 and CDR2 from the germline V gene are MGHRA and YSYEKL. The CDR3 DNA reads TGCGCCAGCAGCCAAGAACCGGGGTTTCCCCTCATCCCTGGGGCCAACGTCCTGACTTTC. It translates to CASSQEPGFPLIPGANVLTF.

This clone was seen a few times. The chain is built from TRBV10-3 and TRBJ1-2; a weak D match, TRBD1 (5 bases). The CDR3 totals 13 residues. V shed 4 bases and J shed 0 bases, with 6 bases lying between them. From germline, CDR1 is ENHRY and CDR2 SYGVKD. In DNA form, the CDR3 reads TGTGCCATCAGTGCGACAGCTAACTATGGCTACACCTTC. This translates into CAISATANYGYTF.